This TCR beta chain was found in a study of breast tumors, draining lymph nodes, adjacent tissues. Samples came from axillary lymph nodes draining the breast cancer. This clonotype occurred many times. Its antigen is not identified. TCRdb re-called the multiplex PCR reads with MiXCR, one entry per CDR3 protein. The sample contains more than 100,000 distinct CDR3 sequences, 20% to 25% of which appear only once. V shed 0 bases and J shed 3 bases, with 12 bases lying between them. Germline CDR1 and CDR2: DFQATT and SNEGSKA (reference sequence). There are 15 residues in the CDR3. Regarding the study as a whole: Tumors had less TCR diversity than lymph nodes, more than nontumor tissue. Findings are consistent with lymph node origin and intratumoral expansion of most tumor T cells. The lymph node origin of tumor T cells was framed as consistent with a hypothesis, not demonstrated.

The clonotype comes from a female donor with breast cancer. Some clones in this sample may be carry-over from other donors' samples. Input material: axillary lymph node tissue. The J gene is TRBJ1-5, the V gene TRBV20-1, with a possible D match to TRBD1 (5 bases). CDR3 bases: TGCAGTGCTAGAGATGGGGCAGGCCTCAATCAGCCCCAGCATTTT. Encoded protein: CSARDGAGLNQPQHF.